These 8 T cell receptor beta chains were sequenced from one sample in a study of cytomegalovirus exposure and HLA in healthy donors. Using immunoSEQ multiplex PCR, the repertoire was profiled, and TCRdb retains in-frame clones only, with some absent. The sample records some 69,000 clones, roughly 96% being singletons. The specimen was PBMCs. These receptors all come from a man between 18 and 35 years old in good health and CMV-seronegative.

This clone was seen a handful of times. The sample holds other DNA sequences that translate to the same CDR3. The CDR3, as DNA: TGTGCCAGCAGTGAAGGGCAGGGCAATCAGCCCCAGCATTTT. Amino acids: CASSEGQGNQPQHF. The chain combines TRBV2 with TRBJ1-5; D is ambiguous. CDR1 and CDR2 (germline): SNHLY, FYNNEI. Deletions cut 1 base from V and 2 bases from J, with 6 bases between. The CDR3 has 14 amino acids. Combining the CDR3 with reference TRBV2 and TRBJ1-5 gives the whole variable domain EPEVTQTPSHQVTQMGQEVILRCVPISNHLYFYWYRQILGQKVEFLVSFYNNEISEKSEIFDDQFSVERPDGSNFTLKIRSTKLEDSAMYFCASSEGQGNQPQHFGDGTRLSIL.

The J gene is TRBJ1-2, the V gene TRBV6-1; perhaps TRBD1 as D (5 bases). The CDR3 is made up of 13 amino acids. Looked up from germline, CDR1 is MNHNS and CDR2 is SASEGT. V was shortened by 5 bases and J by 5 bases, with 12 bases between the two germline ends. The CDR3: CASSYGRGYGYTF. The DNA of the CDR3 is TGTGCCAGCAGTTATGGGAGGGGTTATGGCTACACCTTC.

The CDR3 loop reads CASRGDRGPQETQYF. DNA of the CDR3: TGTGCCAGCAGGGGGGACAGGGGCCCTCAAGAGACCCAGTACTTC. The chain carries TRBV2 and TRBJ2-5; 10 nucleotides line up with TRBD1. V was pared by 6 bases and J by 2 bases, with 6 bases of the junction left unmatched. Germline CDR1 reads SNHLY; CDR2 reads FYNNEI. This CDR3 contains 15 residues.

The V and J genes are TRBV4-1 and TRBJ2-7; 8 positions match TRBD1. The V and J ends lost 4 bases and 6 bases, in that order; junction bases with no gene match: 14. CDR3 length: 16 residues. Germline V gene lookup returns CDR1 MGHRA and CDR2 YSYEKL. The DNA for the CDR3 is TGCGCCAGCAGCCGAAGTAGCCAGGGGGCACTGGGCGAGCAGTACTTC. Its translation: CASSRSSQGALGEQYF.

The CDR3 here is CASSLESSYNEQFF. The CDR3 bases are TGTGCCAGCAGCTTGGAGAGCTCCTACAATGAGCAGTTCTTC. This rearrangement joins TRBV7-9 to TRBJ2-1; D is ambiguous. Trimming removed 3 bases at V and 0 bases at J, with 6 bases between. Germline V gives CDR1 SEHNR, CDR2 FQNEAQ (reference sequence). CDR3 size: 14 residues.

The chain has TRBV28 and TRBJ2-2, with D possibly TRBD2 on 5 matching bases. The CDR3 length is 14 residues. The V and J ends lost 6 bases and 6 bases respectively, with 14 bases between them. Germline V gene sequence: CDR1 MDHEN, CDR2 SYDVKM. The CDR3 loop reads CASRSPVGAGELFF. The CDR3 DNA sequence: TGTGCCAGCAGGTCCCCAGTCGGGGCCGGGGAGCTGTTTTTT.

This rearrangement joins TRBV5-4 to TRBJ2-5; 12 positions match TRBD2. Germline CDR1 reads SGHNT; CDR2 reads YYREEE (reference sequence). Trimming cost V 3 bases and J 3 bases; bases outside gene matches: 3. The CDR3 totals 15 residues. CDR3 sequence: CASSSRLAGEETQYF. The DNA of the CDR3 is TGTGCCAGCAGCTCCCGACTAGCGGGAGAAGAGACCCAGTACTTC.

The CDR3 loop is CASSPGQGRDTQYF. CDR3 bases: TGTGCCAGCAGTCCGGGACAGGGTCGGGATACGCAGTATTTT. The chain links TRBV6-4 to TRBJ2-3; TRBD1 matches 9 bases. Looked up from germline, CDR1 is MRHNA and CDR2 is SNTAGT. J gave up 6 bases and V 5 bases, and 6 bases lay outside the gene matches. The CDR3 runs to 14 residues.